This T cell receptor (beta chain) was identified in a study of OX40 agonist ivuxolimab in advanced cancers. Assay used: immunoSEQ multiplex PCR; TCRdb lists only in-frame clones, some missing. The top ten hold under 0.75% of the sample, which has tens of thousands of clones, 65% to 90% seen once. The study, taken as a whole, reports: Expanded peripheral T cell antigen specificity was not determined.

Concerning this clone itself: The antigen remains undetermined.

This clonotype was sampled from an adult with an advanced solid tumor such as melanoma, head and neck, liver or kidney cancer. The source material was CD4+ or CD8+ T cells sorted from blood, sampled in a trial of the OX40 agonist ivuxolimab.

In nucleotides, the CDR3 is TGTGCCAGTAGTATGCAGGGGGTGGAAATTAACTATGGCTACACCTTC. It codes for CASSMQGVEINYGYTF. V usage is TRBV19 and J usage is TRBJ1-2, with 7 bases that match TRBD1. The CDR3 contains 16 residues. The J segment lost 1 base and the V segment lost 3 bases, leaving 8 bases of the junction unmatched. The V gene's germline CDR1 is LNHDA and CDR2 SQIVND (reference sequence).